Sequencing of this T cell receptor (beta chain) was carried out in a study of sequential checkpoint blockade in melanoma. From germline, CDR1 is GTSNPN and CDR2 SVGIG (reference sequence). The CDR3 totals 16 residues. Trimming stripped 7 bases from V and 5 bases from J, with 23 bases between. Treatment here: randomized to nivolumab then ipilimumab (arm A) or the reverse (arm B). Data came from immunoSEQ multiplex PCR; TCRdb stores just in-frame clones and leaves some out. The table lists more than 10,000 clones, under 30% of them singletons. The specimen was tumor tissue (inferred from file names), collected from a patient given nivolumab and ipilimumab in sequence. V is TRBV30 and J is TRBJ2-2; perhaps TRBD1 as D (7 bases). The clonotype comes from a human donor with melanoma. For the CDR3, the DNA is TGTGCCTTCACGGAGGGGGCGGGCTTATTAACCGGGGAGCTGTTTTTT. Protein: CAFTEGAGLLTGELFF.